The clone carrying this TCR beta chain has a handful of counts. The antigen is undetermined. The protocol was immunoSEQ multiplex PCR, while the TCRdb copy is restricted to in-frame clones and leaves out a portion. Of 150,000 or so clones detected, approximately 91% appear once; the ten largest clones hold around 1%. This CDR3 spans 13 amino acids. The V end was cut by 6 bases, the J end by 0 bases, with 9 bases between. Germline values: CDR1 SNHLY, CDR2 FYNNEI. The record originates from a study of T cell responses to AZD1222 COVID-19 vaccine. The study, taken as a whole, reports: Sampling that yielded the repertoires occurred only after the peak T cell response. Donor demographics were predominantly white British with a female majority; clonal diversity may be underestimated. Nearly half of spike-specific TCRs reportedly go after variant regions that carry no mutations.

The specimen was peripheral blood, collected 28 days after the second AZD1222 dose. The V call is TRBV2, the J call TRBJ2-7; the D is unclear. The sequence derives from an adult who received the AZD1222 COVID-19 vaccine. The CDR3 sequence is CASSGPNSYEQYF. In nucleotides, the CDR3 is TGTGCCAGCAGCGGACCGAACTCCTACGAGCAGTACTTC.